The 26 T cell receptor beta chains below all came from one sample that was sequenced in a study of cytomegalovirus exposure and HLA in healthy donors. Use of 60 Vbeta and 13 Jbeta primers characterized the PCR. The repertoire was sequenced with immunoSEQ multiplex PCR; TCRdb's copy has only in-frame clones and lacks some. The sample yields more than 110,000 clones, around two thirds seen once. The sequenced sample consisted of PBMCs. These receptors all stem from an older woman in good health and CMV-seropositive.

The CDR3 nucleotides are TGTGCCAGCAGCATGGGACTAGCGGCGTACAATGAGCAGTTCTTC. This encodes CASSMGLAAYNEQFF. The V gene is TRBV5-8, the J gene TRBJ2-1; the match to TRBD2 covers 11 bases. The CDR3 length is 15 residues. The germline gives CDR1 SGHTS, CDR2 YDEGEE. J gave up 4 bases and V 4 bases, and 4 bases lay outside the gene matches.

This clone was detected only a few times. This chain connects TRBV18 to TRBJ1-1; D is unresolved. The CDR3 runs to 16 residues. CDR1 is KGHSH, CDR2 LQKENI, per germline. With 2 bases removed from V and 5 bases from J, the gap between germline ends came to 18 bases. The CDR3 DNA reads TGTGCCAGCTCACCAAAAGAGGTTGGGTTGTGGACTGAAGCTTTCTTT. Encoded protein: CASSPKEVGLWTEAFF. The whole variable domain, filled in from reference TRBV18 and TRBJ1-1, reads NAGVMQNPRHLVRRRGQEARLRCSPMKGHSHVYWYRQLPEEGLKFMVYLQKENIIDESGMPKERFSAEFPKEGPSILRIQQVVRGDSAAYFCASSPKEVGLWTEAFFGQGTRLTVV.

This clone was detected only once. The V call is TRBV27, the J call TRBJ1-5; perhaps TRBD1 as D (6 bases). V was cut by 6 bases and J by 2 bases, with 14 bases left in between. This CDR3 is 15 amino acids long. Germline-derived CDR1 and CDR2 are MNHEY and SMNVEV (reference sequence). CDR3 in amino acids: CASSRGGAGNQPQHF. For the CDR3, the DNA is TGTGCCAGCAGCCGGGGGGGGGCGGGCAATCAGCCCCAGCATTTT.

V and J are TRBV5-1 and TRBJ2-7; a possible D gene is TRBD2 (6 bases). Trimming took off 4 bases at V and 0 bases at J, with 11 bases between the two ends. This CDR3 region has 14 residues. Germline values: CDR1 SGHRS, CDR2 YFSETQ. DNA of the CDR3: TGCGCCAGCAGCCAAGAGACTAGCTCCTACGAGCAGTACTTC. Translation gives CASSQETSSYEQYF.

The gene calls are TRBV6-6 and TRBJ1-5, with D hard to call. The CDR3 contains 14 residues. Trimming removed 7 bases from V and 0 bases from J, with 10 bases in between. Germline assignment: CDR1 MNHNY and CDR2 SVGAGI (reference sequence). CDR3 loop: CASNWRDSNQPQHF. In nucleotides, the CDR3 is TGTGCCAGCAATTGGCGGGATAGCAATCAGCCCCAGCATTTT.

This clone came up a few times. This rearrangement joins TRBV28 to TRBJ1-1; D gene ambiguous. The CDR3 loop spans 14 amino acids. Trimming removed 8 bases from V and 8 bases from J, with 21 bases in between. Germline assignment: CDR1 MDHEN and CDR2 SYDVKM. In DNA form, the CDR3 reads TGTGCCAGCGGAGACCGGGAGGCTTCACTAGAAGCTTTCTTT. It yields the protein CASGDREASLEAFF.

This sequence joins TRBV9 and TRBJ2-4; 10 bases agree with TRBD2. The V gene end was trimmed by 3 bases and the J gene end by 2 bases; junction bases not matched to a gene: 8. The CDR3 covers 17 residues. The germline V gene encodes CDR1 SGDLS and CDR2 YYNGEE. In nucleotides, the CDR3 is TGTGCCAGCAGCGCCCCAGCGGGAGGGCCATCCAAAAACATTCAGTACTTC. This translates into CASSAPAGGPSKNIQYF.

This rearrangement joins TRBV6-4 to TRBJ2-1, with TRBD2 as a possible D gene (5 bases). Per the germline V gene, CDR1 is MRHNA and CDR2 is SNTAGT. The CDR3 consists of 15 residues. Trimming took off 2 bases at V and 1 base at J, with 9 bases between the two ends. The CDR3 DNA reads as TGTGCCAGCAGTGACGAAGGGAGTTCCTACAATGAGCAGTTCTTC. Protein sequence: CASSDEGSSYNEQFF.

The chain uses TRBV5-1 and TRBJ2-5, with 8 bases matching TRBD1. The CDR3 is 16 residues long. The V gene's germline CDR1 is SGHRS and CDR2 YFSETQ. V lost 4 bases, J lost 4 bases, and 12 bases stayed unmatched. This CDR3 reads CASSLLRGRGRETQYF. Here the CDR3 DNA reads TGCGCCAGCAGCCTCCTACGGGGCAGGGGGCGAGAGACCCAGTACTTC. The full variable domain, rest sourced from reference TRBV5-1 and TRBJ2-5, is KAGVTQTPRYLIKTRGQQVTLSCSPISGHRSVSWYQQTPGQGLQFLFEYFSETQRNKGNFPGRFSGRQFSNSRSEMNVSTLELGDSALYLCASSLLRGRGRETQYFGPGTRLLVL.

CDR3 residues: CASTPSREFDGYTF. The CDR3 nucleotides read TGCGCCAGCACCCCATCGAGGGAGTTTGATGGCTACACCTTC. The rearrangement links TRBV5-1 to TRBJ1-2, with no clear D. Between the trimmed V and J ends, which lost 6 bases and 6 bases, there was a span of 18 bases. The CDR3 is 14 residues long. Per the germline V gene, CDR1 is SGHRS and CDR2 is YFSETQ.

The chain carries TRBV11-1 and TRBJ1-1, with 11 nucleotides matching TRBD1. V dropped 4 bases and J dropped 1; count of bases not matched to a gene: 5. The CDR3 runs to 16 residues. Looked up from germline, CDR1 is SGHAT and CDR2 is FQDESV (reference sequence). The CDR3 DNA follows: TGTGCCAGCAGCTCCGGACAGGGGGCGCGGAACACTGAAGCTTTCTTT. The encoded protein is CASSSGQGARNTEAFF.

The chain recombines TRBV19 with TRBJ1-2; the D is unclear. The germline V and J ends were trimmed by 0 bases and 3 bases, with 17 bases remaining between them. Looked up from germline, CDR1 is LNHDA and CDR2 is SQIVND (reference sequence). This CDR3 has 17 residues. Here the CDR3 reads CASSIDPGRGGYYGYTF. CDR3 DNA sequence: TGTGCCAGTAGTATAGATCCTGGGAGAGGCGGTTACTATGGCTACACCTTC.

The chain couples TRBV7-9 to TRBJ2-1; D remains ambiguous. CDR3 length equals 14 residues. Trimming removed 1 base at V and 9 bases at J, with 13 bases between. CDR1 and CDR2 from the germline V gene are SEHNR and FQNEAQ (reference sequence). DNA of the CDR3: TGTGCCAGCAGCTTAGACTCAGACCGGAGTGAGCAGTTCTTC. It specifies CASSLDSDRSEQFF. The full variable domain, in which reference TRBV7-9 and TRBJ2-1 provide the parts outside the CDR3, is DTGVSQNPRHKITKRGQNVTFRCDPISEHNRLYWYRQTLGQGPEFLTYFQNEAQLEKSRLLSDRFSAERPKGSFSTLEIQRTEQGDSAMYLCASSLDSDRSEQFFGPGTRLTVL.

The chain links TRBV18 to TRBJ1-3; D ambiguous. V lost 3 bases and J 6 bases, leaving 9 bases between the germline ends. CDR1 and CDR2 (germline): KGHSH, LQKENI. This CDR3 has 13 residues. The CDR3 sequence: CASSPTPLNTIYF. CDR3 in DNA: TGTGCCAGCTCACCTACCCCACTAAACACCATATATTTT.

This clone has a single count. Other DNA sequences in this specimen translate into the identical CDR3. The chain recombines TRBV7-2 with TRBJ2-7; perhaps TRBD2 as D (6 bases). Germline lookup yields CDR1 SGHTA and CDR2 FQGNSA. V lost 5 bases, J lost 1 base, and 12 bases lay in between. This CDR3 comprises 14 residues. CDR3 DNA: TGTGCCAGCAGCCCGGGGGTAGTATCCTACGAGCAGTACTTC. It yields the protein CASSPGVVSYEQYF.

This clone was detected only a few times. This sequence joins TRBV9 and TRBJ1-5; 8 bases align to TRBD1. V lost 3 bases to trimming and J lost 4 bases; unmatched junction nucleotides: 6. Germline V gene lookup returns CDR1 SGDLS and CDR2 YYNGEE. This CDR3 has 15 amino acids. CDR3 in amino acids: CASSATTGANQPQHF. The CDR3 bases are TGTGCCAGCAGCGCCACGACAGGGGCAAATCAGCCCCAGCATTTT.

V is TRBV4-2 and J is TRBJ2-7; TRBD2 might be the D (6 bases). V was trimmed by 3 bases and J by 9 bases, leaving 24 bases between them. Germline V lookup: CDR1 LGHNA, CDR2 YNFKEQ. The CDR3 contains 16 residues. The CDR3 reads CASSQEEGTGYEGQYF. The CDR3, as DNA: TGTGCCAGCAGCCAGGAGGAGGGGACTGGCTACGAAGGGCAGTACTTC.

This chain uses TRBV5-4 with TRBJ1-2; 8 nucleotides align to TRBD1. Unmatched junction bases numbered 6, after V lost 5 bases and J lost 3 bases. Germline V CDR1 and CDR2: SGHNT, YYREEE (reference sequence). The CDR3 spans 14 residues. DNA of the CDR3: TGTGCCAGCAGGCCAGGGGGCTTGGACTATGGCTACACCTTC. Residues: CASRPGGLDYGYTF.

The CDR3 bases are TGTGCCAGCCCTCCGACAGGGGTGGCTGTTGAAGCTTTCTTT. Translation: CASPPTGVAVEAFF. The chain recombines TRBV28 with TRBJ1-1; 8 nucleotides line up with TRBD1. The CDR3 sequence is 14 residues long. With 8 bases clipped from V and 7 bases from J, the junction kept 12 bases outside the gene matches. In germline, CDR1 is MDHEN, CDR2 SYDVKM. Filled out from reference TRBV28 and TRBJ1-1, the complete variable domain reads DVKVTQSSRYLVKRTGEKVFLECVQDMDHENMFWYRQDPGLGLRLIYFSYDVKMKEKGDIPEGYSVSREKKERFSLILESASTNQTSMYLCASPPTGVAVEAFFGQGTRLTVV.

The V gene is TRBV28, the J gene TRBJ1-1; D remains unclear. V was shortened by 4 bases and J by 6 bases, with 12 bases between the two germline ends. The CDR3 extends over 13 amino acids. In germline, CDR1 is MDHEN, CDR2 SYDVKM. CDR3 DNA sequence: TGTGCCAGCAGTTCTAAAACCCGGGCTGAAGCTTTCTTT. Amino acids: CASSSKTRAEAFF.

The V call is TRBV2, the J call TRBJ1-1, with a weak D call TRBD1 (5 bases). Trimming stripped 6 bases from V and 1 base from J, with 18 bases between. Looked up from germline, CDR1 is SNHLY and CDR2 is FYNNEI. This CDR3 is 16 amino acids long. CDR3 in DNA: TGTGCCAGCAGCGTTGGGGCCTCGGCGACGAACACTGAAGCTTTCTTT. Translation: CASSVGASATNTEAFF.

The J gene is TRBJ1-1, the V gene TRBV6-1; 7 bases map to TRBD1. The CDR3 loop spans 15 amino acids. In germline, CDR1 is MNHNS, CDR2 SASEGT. V lost 6 bases, J lost 11 bases, and 18 bases stayed unmatched. The chain's CDR3 is CASSGRDSGFGTAFF. CDR3 bases: TGTGCCAGCAGCGGTCGGGACAGCGGCTTCGGCACGGCTTTCTTT.

This clone was seen a few times. This CDR3 reads CAWSGLGSGTDTQYF. CDR3 bases: TGTGCCTGGAGTGGGTTGGGTAGCGGCACAGATACGCAGTATTTT. This rearrangement joins TRBV30 to TRBJ2-3, with D perhaps TRBD2 (5 bases). Trimming took 1 base from V and 1 from J, leaving 12 bases between them. The CDR3 spans 15 residues. Germline CDR1 and CDR2: GTSNPN and SVGIG (reference sequence).

The chain carries TRBV7-3 and TRBJ2-1; D call uncertain. This CDR3 is built from 15 residues. CDR1 and CDR2 from the germline V gene are SGHTA and FQGTGA. V was pared by 5 bases and J by 7 bases, with 18 bases between. CDR3 nucleotides: TGTGCCAGCAGCCCCCATTCCACTTTAAATAATGAGCAGTTCTTC. Translated, it gives CASSPHSTLNNEQFF.

This rearrangement joins TRBV25-1 to TRBJ1-3; D gene ambiguous. The CDR3 length is 16 residues. The V and J ends lost 4 bases and 2 bases respectively, with 15 bases between them. CDR1 and CDR2 (germline): MGHDK, SYGVNS. CDR3 nucleotides: TGTGCCAGCAGTGTACAATGGGGAGGGACTGGAAACACCATATATTTT. Its translation is CASSVQWGGTGNTIYF.

In its sample, this clone was seen a few times. The rearrangement links TRBV30 to TRBJ2-5; D uncertain. The V end lost 1 base, the J end lost 5 bases, and 14 bases lay between the germline ends. The CDR3 extends over 14 amino acids. Germline CDR1 and CDR2: GTSNPN and SVGIG (reference sequence). CDR3: CAWSGGSRMETQYF. CDR3 in DNA: TGTGCCTGGAGTGGAGGTAGTCGGATGGAGACCCAGTACTTC. The full variable domain, in which reference TRBV30 and TRBJ2-5 provide the parts outside the CDR3, is SQTIHQWPATLVQPVGSPLSLECTVEGTSNPNLYWYRQAAGRGLQLLFYSVGIGQISSEVPQNLSASRPQDRQFILSSKKLLLSDSGFYLCAWSGGSRMETQYFGPGTRLLVL.